This TCR beta chain is drawn from a study of shared clonotypes between healthy human individuals. For the study at large: Plates per donor: three CD4 naive, three CD4 memory, two CD8 naive, one CD8 memory.

Trimming left V 7 bases short and J 8 bases short, with 11 bases between. The CDR3 runs to 11 residues. Germline V gives CDR1 LNHDA, CDR2 SQIVND (reference sequence). Naive CD8 populations comprised CD45RO-negative cells positively selected for CCR7, excluding terminally differentiated effector memory CD45RA+ cells. None of the donors, who were healthy HIV-negative adults, had recently had acute infections or vaccinations. The repertoire was sequenced with immunoSEQ multiplex PCR; TCRdb's copy has only in-frame clones and lacks some. The table includes about 1,800,000 clones, about 95% detected once.

Material for sequencing was naive CD8+ T cells sorted from blood. This rearrangement joins TRBV19 to TRBJ1-2, with D possibly being TRBD1 (5 bases). The sequence was obtained from a man aged 18 to 29 in good health. The CDR3 bases are TGTGCCAGTATCGGGGGTCGCGGCTACACCTTC. Its protein is CASIGGRGYTF.